This TCR beta chain was obtained from a study of control samples from healthy donors and cancer patients (dated by TCRdb to about 2020). From the cysteine through the phenylalanine, the CDR3 covers 16 amino acids. The retained sequence is limited to the CDR3, 48 bases, with the frame set at the first base. V and J are trimmed by 1 base and 1 base, and the gene matches miss 1 base of the junction. For CDR1 and CDR2, the germline V gene lists SGHTA and FQGTGA. Turning to this clone: Its antigen remains unidentified. No per-base quality is available; no much larger clone lies one base away.

Library preparation was by the immunoSEQ multiplex PCR assay. Here the immuneACCESS table is served through TCRdb, limited to in-frame sequences with V and J called. Missing clones are a known gap in these copies; in checked studies unresolved V genes cover under half, and the rest lacks a known reason. The sample table holds about 68,000 clones, of which 83% were seen once. The top ten hold 15% to 18% of the sample. The rearrangement joined TRBV7-3 to TRBJ2-6; 7 bases in the junction line up with TRBD1. The specimen was blood. The receptor comes from a man in his 60s in good health. The sequence in DNA is TGTGCCAGCAGCTTAATGACAGGGTCTGGGGCCAACGTCCTGACTTTC. This encodes CASSLMTGSGANVLTF.